These 17 T cell receptor beta chains share one sample of origin, sequenced in a study of blood T cell repertoires in COVID-19. Only in-frame clones appear in the TCRdb table, and some are missing; sequencing was by immunoSEQ multiplex PCR. The data hold around 280,000 clones, with around 88% observed a single time. Sequences were obtained from PBMCs or T cells enriched from blood (not recorded which). The source of these receptors is a woman in her thirties or forties who had recovered from COVID-19.

This chain connects TRBV11-2 to TRBJ2-7; 8 bases align to TRBD2. The J segment lost 9 bases and the V segment lost 5 bases, leaving 12 bases of the junction unmatched. CDR1 and CDR2 (germline): SGHAT, FQNNGV. The CDR3 has 14 residues. This CDR3 reads CASSVAGQDFRQYF. The CDR3 region has the DNA TGTGCCAGCAGCGTAGCGGGACAAGACTTTAGGCAGTACTTC.

The gene calls are TRBV7-2 and TRBJ1-1; 9 bases are a match to TRBD1. The CDR3 length is 15 residues. Germline loops: CDR1 SGHTA, CDR2 FQGNSA. With 4 bases clipped from V and 4 bases from J, the junction kept 7 bases outside the gene matches. DNA for the CDR3: TGTGCCAGCAGCTATTTACAGGGGGCCGGCACTGAAGCTTTCTTT. Residues: CASSYLQGAGTEAFF.

This clone was seen a few times. The gene calls are TRBV2 and TRBJ1-3, with D unresolved. Germline V gene data show CDR1 as SNHLY and CDR2 as FYNNEI. There are 12 residues in the CDR3. V dropped 2 bases and J dropped 4 bases, with 3 bases sitting between them. CDR3 amino acids: CASSEQGNTIYF. In DNA form, the CDR3 reads TGTGCCAGCAGTGAACAGGGAAACACCATATATTTT.

The chain is built from TRBV28 and TRBJ2-1, with TRBD2 as a possible D gene (5 bases). V lost 4 bases and J 1 base, leaving 17 bases between the germline ends. Per germline, CDR1 MDHEN and CDR2 SYDVKM. The CDR3 is 17 amino acids. The CDR3 sequence: CASSSFYSAASYNEQFF. CDR3 nucleotides: TGTGCCAGCAGTTCTTTCTATAGCGCCGCATCCTACAATGAGCAGTTCTTC.

The chain joins TRBV9 to TRBJ2-2; 12 nucleotides align to TRBD2. The V gene end was trimmed by 4 bases and the J gene end by 3 bases; junction bases not matched to a gene: 4. CDR1 is SGDLS and CDR2 is YYNGEE in the germline V gene. The CDR3 consists of 16 residues. Here the CDR3 DNA reads TGTGCCAGCAGCTCCGGACTAGCGGGACACACCGGGGAGCTGTTTTTT. The encoded protein is CASSSGLAGHTGELFF.

The CDR3 region has the DNA TGCAGTGCTAGTCCCAGTGGGACTAGCCGGTTTGGGACCCAGTACTTC. This sequence encodes CSASPSGTSRFGTQYF. The V and J genes are TRBV20-1 and TRBJ2-5; 9 nucleotides align to TRBD2. The germline gives CDR1 DFQATT, CDR2 SNEGSKA (reference sequence). Losses at the gene ends were 3 bases for V and 7 bases for J; bases not matched to a gene: 15. This CDR3 is built from 16 residues.

The chain couples TRBV7-2 to TRBJ1-2; D is undetermined. The germline V gene encodes CDR1 SGHTA and CDR2 FQGNSA. V dropped 2 bases and J dropped 0 bases, with 7 bases sitting between them. The CDR3 consists of 14 residues. The chain's CDR3 is CASSLSITNYGYTF. In DNA, the CDR3 is TGTGCCAGCAGCTTATCCATCACTAACTATGGCTACACCTTC.

Of note for this clone: No conserved phenylalanine or tryptophan is present at the end of the CDR3, so a read error is the likely explanation. No DNA is shown, since the ends of the CDR3 on it are uncertain; the CDR3 is the one TCRdb lists. The genes are TRBV28 and TRBJ2-7; the table's D call TRBD1 went unverified against the DNA. The CDR3 sequence runs 13 residues, both termini included. Germline values: CDR1 MDHEN, CDR2 SYDVKM. This CDR3 reads CASRIRGTAEVSI.

In its sample, this clone was seen a few times. The chain is built from TRBV7-2 and TRBJ2-1; 8 bases align to TRBD2. The CDR3 spans 19 residues. The germline gives CDR1 SGHTA, CDR2 FQGNSA. J gave up 0 bases and V 2 bases, and 12 bases lay outside the gene matches. CDR3 coding DNA: TGTGCCAGCAGCTTACTAGGGTCTAGCGGGCTTAGCTCCTACAATGAGCAGTTCTTC. It encodes CASSLLGSSGLSSYNEQFF.

The chain joins TRBV30 to TRBJ1-3, with no clear D. Germline loops: CDR1 GTSNPN, CDR2 SVGIG (reference sequence). V dropped 0 bases and J dropped 4 bases, with 4 bases sitting between them. This CDR3 has 12 residues. In DNA form, the CDR3 reads TGTGCCTGGAGTGTACAAGGAAACACCATATATTTT. Protein product: CAWSVQGNTIYF.

The chain has TRBV5-6 and TRBJ2-5; TRBD1 matches at 7 bases. V dropped 7 bases and J dropped 3; count of bases not matched to a gene: 6. Germline-derived CDR1 and CDR2 are SGHDT and YYEEEE. The CDR3 loop spans 13 amino acids. The CDR3 DNA is TGTGCCAGCGGCCGGACAGGAAAAGAGACCCAGTACTTC. Its protein product is CASGRTGKETQYF.

This clone has a single count. Here the CDR3 DNA reads TGTGCCAGTCTCCAGGTGGGCACAGATACGCAGTATTTT. It yields the protein CASLQVGTDTQYF. The chain couples TRBV6-5 to TRBJ2-3; D not certain. V dropped 9 bases and J dropped 1 base, with 11 bases sitting between them. This CDR3 is built from 13 residues. CDR1 and CDR2 from the germline V gene are MNHEY and SVGAGI.

As for this clone: One junction end disagrees with the germline gene, perhaps due to a read error. This chain's CDR3 is CASSLLRGSGADTQYF. CDR3 nucleotides: TGTGCTAGCAGCTTATTAAGAGGGAGCGGGGCAGATACGCAGTATTTT. The gene calls are TRBV7-7 and TRBJ2-3; 7 bases line up with TRBD2. The CDR3 loop spans 16 amino acids. CDR1 and CDR2 from the germline V gene are SSHAT and FNYEAQ (reference sequence).

The DNA for the CDR3 is TGTGCCAGCTCGGAGTTTCTAGGCCAGACTGGAAACACCATATATTTT. It specifies CASSEFLGQTGNTIYF. This rearrangement joins TRBV18 to TRBJ1-3; no reliable D call. This CDR3 contains 16 residues. V was cut by 6 bases and J by 2 bases, with 17 bases left in between. Germline lookup yields CDR1 KGHSH and CDR2 LQKENI.

The J gene is TRBJ1-2, the V gene TRBV28, with D perhaps matching TRBD1 (5 bases). V was clipped by 10 bases and J by 5 bases, with 8 bases between them. The germline V gene has CDR1 MDHEN and CDR2 SYDVKM. The CDR3 extends over 10 amino acids. CDR3 in DNA: TGTGCCACCAGGACATATGGCTACACCTTC. It encodes CATRTYGYTF.

Written as DNA, the CDR3 is TGTGCCAGCAGCCCCGGGACATCTAATGAAAAACTGTTTTTT. It encodes CASSPGTSNEKLFF. The V gene is TRBV6-5, the J gene TRBJ1-4; possibly TRBD1 for D (6 bases). Trimming removed 6 bases from V and 3 bases from J, with 11 bases in between. Germline V gives CDR1 MNHEY, CDR2 SVGAGI. The CDR3 loop spans 14 amino acids.

The CDR3 bases are TGTGCCAGCAGCCGATGGACAGGGGGCGCGTCAAGCAATCAGCCCCAGCATTTT. Translation gives CASSRWTGGASSNQPQHF. The V gene is TRBV7-9, the J gene TRBJ1-5; the match to TRBD1 covers 11 bases. V gave up 5 bases and J gave up 1 base; unmatched junction bases: 10. The CDR3 is 18 residues long. Germline-derived CDR1 and CDR2 are SEHNR and FQNEAQ (reference sequence).